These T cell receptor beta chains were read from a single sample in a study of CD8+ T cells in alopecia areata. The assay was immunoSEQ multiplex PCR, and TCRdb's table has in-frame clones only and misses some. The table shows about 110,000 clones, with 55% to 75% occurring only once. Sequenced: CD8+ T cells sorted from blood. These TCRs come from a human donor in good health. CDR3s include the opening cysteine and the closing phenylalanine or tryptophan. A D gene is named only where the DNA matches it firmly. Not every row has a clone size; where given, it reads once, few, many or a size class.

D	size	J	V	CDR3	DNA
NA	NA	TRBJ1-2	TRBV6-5	CASSTGSLRYGYTF	TGTGCCAGCAGTACAGGGAGCCTTAGATATGGCTACACCTTC
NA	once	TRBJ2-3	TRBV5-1	CASSLSSGKGTDTQYF	TGCGCCAGCAGCTTGAGCTCTGGGAAGGGCACAGATACGCAGTATTTT
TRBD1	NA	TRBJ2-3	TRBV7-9	CASSLNRGSTDTQYF	TGTGCCAGCAGCCTAAACAGGGGTAGCACAGATACGCAGTATTTT
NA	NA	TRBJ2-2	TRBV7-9	CASSLSRLEAGELFF	TGTGCCAGCAGCTTATCACGACTAGAGGCCGGGGAGCTGTTTTTT
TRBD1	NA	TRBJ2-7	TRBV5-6	CASSAVGQGAYEQYF	TGTGCCAGCAGCGCGGTCGGACAGGGTGCCTACGAGCAGTACTTC
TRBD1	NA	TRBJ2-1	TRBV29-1	CSVVVRGWSSYNEQFF	TGCAGCGTTGTTGTCAGGGGGTGGAGCTCCTACAATGAGCAGTTCTTC
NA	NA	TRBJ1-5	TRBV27	CASSRRGPSNQPQHF	TGTGCCAGCAGCCGCAGGGGCCCTAGCAATCAGCCCCAGCATTTT
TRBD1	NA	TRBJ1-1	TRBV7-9	CASSPGTGGGVTEAFF	TGTGCCAGCAGCCCAGGGACAGGGGGCGGCGTCACTGAAGCTTTCTTT
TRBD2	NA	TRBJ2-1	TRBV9	CASSVTSSGGIYNEQFF	TGTGCCAGCAGCGTAACTTCTAGCGGGGGGATATACAATGAGCAGTTCTTC
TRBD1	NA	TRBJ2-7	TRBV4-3	CASSQEGGTYEQYF	TGCGCCAGCAGCCAAGAAGGGGGCACCTACGAGCAGTACTTC
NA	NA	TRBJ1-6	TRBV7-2	CASSLWEPWTNSPLHF	TGTGCCAGCAGCTTATGGGAACCCTGGACGAATTCACCCCTCCACTTT
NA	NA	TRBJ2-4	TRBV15	CATSRDIGGSKNIQYF	TGTGCCACCAGCAGAGATATCGGGGGCTCCAAAAACATTCAGTACTTC
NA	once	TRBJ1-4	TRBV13	CASSLGRESNEKLFF	TGTGCCAGCAGCTTAGGACGGGAATCTAATGAAAAACTGTTTTTT
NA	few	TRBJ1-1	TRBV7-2	CASAVGRSAEAFF	TGTGCCAGTGCGGTGGGTCGTTCGGCTGAAGCTTTCTTT
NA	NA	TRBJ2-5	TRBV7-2	CASSLSGTGETQYF	TGTGCCAGCAGCTTATCCGGGACTGGGGAGACCCAGTACTTC
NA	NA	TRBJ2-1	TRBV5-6	CASSRTQGRVSYNEQFF	TGTGCCAGCAGCCGGACACAGGGGAGGGTCTCCTACAATGAGCAGTTCTTC
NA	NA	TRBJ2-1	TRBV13	CASSPADRLSYNEQFF	TGTGCCAGCAGCCCCGCAGACAGGCTCTCCTACAATGAGCAGTTCTTC
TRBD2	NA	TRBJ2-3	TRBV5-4	CASSSASGGTDTQYF	TGTGCCAGCAGCAGTGCTAGCGGGGGGACAGATACGCAGTATTTT
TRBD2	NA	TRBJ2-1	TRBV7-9	CASSQSGLVHEQFF	TGTGCCAGCAGCCAAAGCGGACTAGTGCATGAGCAGTTCTTC
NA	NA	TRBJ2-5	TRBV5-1	CASSFRTPYQETQYF	TGCGCCAGCAGCTTCCGAACCCCGTACCAAGAGACCCAGTACTTC
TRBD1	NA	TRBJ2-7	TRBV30	CAWSVLQGAYEQYF	TGTGCCTGGAGTGTTCTGCAGGGGGCCTACGAGCAGTACTTC
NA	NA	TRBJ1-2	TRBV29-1	CSVEEGRLTRPNYGYTF	TGCAGCGTTGAAGAGGGGCGTCTAACCCGACCTAACTATGGCTACACCTTC
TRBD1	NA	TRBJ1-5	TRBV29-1	CSVRGTTGGYQPQHF	TGCAGCGTACGGGGAACTACAGGGGGCTATCAGCCCCAGCATTTT
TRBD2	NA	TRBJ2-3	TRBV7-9	CASSAGLAGDLTTTDTQYF	TGTGCCAGCAGCGCGGGACTAGCGGGGGACCTTACGACCACAGATACGCAGTATTTT
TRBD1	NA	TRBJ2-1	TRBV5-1	CASSSGQEIVSYNEQFF	TGCGCCAGCAGCTCTGGACAGGAGATAGTCTCCTACAATGAGCAGTTCTTC
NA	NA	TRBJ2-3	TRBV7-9	CASSLGGGPSTDTQYF	TGTGCCAGCAGCTTAGGTGGGGGACCCAGCACAGATACGCAGTATTTT
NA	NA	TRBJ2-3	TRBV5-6	CASSPGSADTQYF	TGTGCCAGCAGCCCTGGGAGCGCAGATACGCAGTATTTT
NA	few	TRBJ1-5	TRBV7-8	CASSPAGSNQPQHF	TGTGCCAGCAGCCCCGCAGGGAGCAATCAGCCCCAGCATTTT
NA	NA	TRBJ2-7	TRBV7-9	CASSAPGTYEQYF	TGTGCCAGCAGCGCCCCCGGGACCTACGAGCAGTACTTC
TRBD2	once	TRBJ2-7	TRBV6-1	CASSEWTSGAYEQYF	TGTGCCAGCAGTGAATGGACTAGCGGTGCCTACGAGCAGTACTTC
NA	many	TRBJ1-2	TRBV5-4	CASSTAPGLNYGYTF	TGTGCCAGCAGCACTGCGCCGGGACTCAACTATGGCTACACCTTC
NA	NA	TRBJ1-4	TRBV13	CASSSTGEKLFF	TGTGCCAGCAGCTCCACGGGTGAAAAACTGTTTTTT
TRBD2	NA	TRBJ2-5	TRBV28	CASSLHSGGGVETQYF	TGTGCCAGCAGTTTACACAGCGGCGGGGGGGTAGAGACCCAGTACTTC
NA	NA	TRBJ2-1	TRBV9	CASSVGGQDEQFF	TGTGCCAGCAGCGTAGGAGGGCAAGATGAGCAGTTCTTC
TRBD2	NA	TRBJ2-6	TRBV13	CASSSSAGGSGANVLTF	TGTGCCAGCAGCTCCTCTGCGGGGGGCTCAGGGGCCAACGTCCTGACTTTC
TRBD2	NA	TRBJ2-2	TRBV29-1	CSVAGGTGELFF	TGCAGCGTTGCGGGGGGCACCGGGGAGCTGTTTTTT